This TCR beta chain was identified in a study of blood T cell repertoires in COVID-19. Repertoires were generated with immunoSEQ multiplex PCR, while TCRdb's copy carries only in-frame clones and drops some. The sample contains about 330,000 clones, about 90% of which appear only once. The germline V gene encodes CDR1 MNHNS and CDR2 SASEGT. Deletions cut 3 bases from V and 0 bases from J, with 13 bases between. The CDR3 runs 16 residues. The rearrangement joins TRBV6-1 to TRBJ2-3; D perhaps matches TRBD2 (5 bases). This clonotype was sampled from a man aged 25 to 45 who had recovered from COVID-19. The sequenced sample consisted of PBMCs or T cells enriched from blood (not recorded which). The CDR3 protein is CASSEGRLKSTDTQYF. CDR3 in DNA: TGTGCCAGCAGTGAGGGGAGACTCAAGAGCACAGATACGCAGTATTTT.